These 19 T cell receptor beta chains were all obtained from the same sample, sequenced in a study of vaccination and CD4 T cells after COVID-19. Sequencing of the DNA from cultured CD4+ T cells was carried out with the Oncomine TCR Beta short-read assay. One entry per CDR3 protein results from TCRdb running MiXCR on the PCR reads. The table includes roughly 3,900 distinct CDR3 sequences, less than 25% detected once. No antigen has been assigned to these receptors. Treatment given: roughly nine-day PBMC culture with coronavirus spike peptide pools or control peptides (ViraFEST assay). The sequenced sample consisted of CD4+ T cells from blood, cultured in vitro. The receptor source for this set is a human donor who had recovered from COVID-19.

In its sample, this clonotype was seen a few times. The gene calls are TRBV12-3 or TRBV12-4 and TRBJ2-5; D possibly corresponds to TRBD1 (6 bases). The ends were cut back, 8 bases at V and 1 base at J, with 11 bases in the middle. The CDR3 has 13 residues. The CDR3: CASSTGSQETQYF. In DNA, the CDR3 is TGTGCCAGCTCAACAGGGTCCCAAGAGACCCAGTACTTC.

This clonotype counts as medium-sized (0.01 to 0.1%). The V gene is TRBV5-1, the J gene TRBJ2-3; 8 nucleotides line up with TRBD1. Germline V gene lookup returns CDR1 SGHRS and CDR2 YFSETQ. The CDR3 spans 17 residues. Losses at the gene ends were 1 base for V and 0 bases for J; bases not matched to a gene: 7. CDR3 coding DNA: TGCGCCAGCAGCTTGACGGGGACAGGCTATAGCACAGATACGCAGTATTTT. Translating gives CASSLTGTGYSTDTQYF.

The chain carries TRBV5-1 and TRBJ2-5; no reliable D call. This CDR3 comprises 16 residues. Trimming stripped 4 bases from V and 2 bases from J, with 18 bases between. Germline V gene data show CDR1 as SGHRS and CDR2 as YFSETQ. The CDR3 DNA reads as TGCGCCAGCAGCCCTCTTGGTGGTCCCCAGCAAGAGACCCAGTACTTC. This encodes CASSPLGGPQQETQYF.

In its sample, this clonotype was seen a few times. This chain uses TRBV2 with TRBJ2-3; weak D call: TRBD2 (6 bases). The CDR3 extends over 13 amino acids. Germline CDR1 SNHLY, CDR2 FYNNEI. V was shortened by 4 bases and J by 3 bases, with 8 bases between the two germline ends. The CDR3 sequence is CASSGGLTDTQYF. In DNA form, the CDR3 reads TGTGCCAGCAGTGGGGGACTTACAGATACGCAGTATTTT.

V usage is TRBV12-3 or TRBV12-4 and J usage is TRBJ1-2; TRBD1 might be the D (5 bases). With 3 bases removed from V and 4 bases from J, the gap between germline ends came to 12 bases. The CDR3 is made up of 14 amino acids. The CDR3 region has the DNA TGTGCCAGCAGTTTCGGGGGGAGTATCTATGGCTACACCTTC. As protein: CASSFGGSIYGYTF.

In its sample, this clonotype is medium-sized. This sequence joins TRBV6-5 and TRBJ1-1; the match to TRBD1 covers 7 bases. Per the germline V gene, CDR1 is MNHEY and CDR2 is SVGAGI. The junction had 2 bases not matched to a gene; V was cut back by 4 bases and J by 0 bases. The CDR3 extends over 14 amino acids. The DNA of the CDR3 is TGTGCCAGCAGTTCCAGGGGGGTGAACACTGAAGCTTTCTTT. It yields the protein CASSSRGVNTEAFF.

The chain carries TRBV2 and TRBJ1-3; D unresolved. With 6 bases removed from V and 7 bases from J, the gap between germline ends came to 10 bases. The germline gives CDR1 SNHLY, CDR2 FYNNEI. The CDR3 loop spans 12 amino acids. In nucleotides, the CDR3 is TGTGCCAGCAGCGCCCTTCAGAACACCATATATTTT. This encodes CASSALQNTIYF.

This clonotype was seen only a few times. The rearrangement links TRBV6-5 to TRBJ1-6; D is unclear. The CDR3 extends over 13 amino acids. Trimming cost V 2 bases and J 10 bases, with 9 bases left between them. The germline V gene encodes CDR1 MNHEY and CDR2 SVGAGI. CDR3 protein: CASSYIRGSPLHF. The CDR3 DNA reads TGTGCCAGCAGTTACATCCGGGGATCACCCCTCCACTTT.

V is TRBV30 and J is TRBJ1-1; a weak D match, TRBD1 (5 bases). Germline loops: CDR1 GTSNPN, CDR2 SVGIG (reference sequence). The CDR3 consists of 13 residues. V gave up 4 bases and J gave up 8 bases, with 17 bases separating them. The CDR3 bases are TGTGCCTGGACCCGCAGGGCCCTAGACGAAGCTTTCTTT. Amino acids: CAWTRRALDEAFF.

The rearrangement joins TRBV7-8 to TRBJ1-1; no clear D. CDR3 length equals 14 residues. Trimming removed 5 bases at V and 1 base at J, with 11 bases between. The germline CDR1 and CDR2 sequences are SGHVS and FQNEAQ. The CDR3 sequence: CASSPREGNTEAFF. The CDR3 DNA follows: TGTGCCAGCAGCCCGCGGGAGGGGAACACTGAAGCTTTCTTT.

The genes are TRBV30 and TRBJ2-5; possibly TRBD1 or TRBD2 for D (6 bases each). The CDR3 is made up of 11 amino acids. CDR1 and CDR2 (germline): GTSNPN, SVGIG (reference sequence). Between the trimmed V and J ends, which lost 5 bases and 7 bases, there was a span of 11 bases. CDR3 sequence (DNA): TGTGCCTGGGGGGGGCTCGGGACCCAGTACTTC. It translates to CAWGGLGTQYF.

The chain carries TRBV7-2 and TRBJ2-7; 15 bases agree with TRBD2. From germline, CDR1 is SGHTA and CDR2 FQGNSA. After removal of 0 bases from V and 0 bases from J, the junction contained 3 bases not matched to a gene. The CDR3 is made up of 18 amino acids. CDR3 in amino acids: CASSLAGTSGGYSYEQYF. In nucleotides, the CDR3 is TGTGCCAGCAGCTTAGCGGGGACTAGCGGGGGGTACTCCTACGAGCAGTACTTC.

The chain employs TRBV2 and TRBJ2-7; either TRBD1 or TRBD2 may fit D (5 bases each). V lost 4 bases to trimming and J lost 0 bases, with 7 bases between them. Per germline, CDR1 SNHLY and CDR2 FYNNEI. The CDR3 consists of 13 residues. In nucleotides, the CDR3 is TGTGCCAGCAGTGTTGGGACCTCCTACGAGCAGTACTTC. This encodes CASSVGTSYEQYF.

This clonotype was observed a handful of times. This chain uses TRBV2 with TRBJ1-6; TRBD1 agrees at 7 bases. CDR3 length: 16 residues. Germline V gives CDR1 SNHLY, CDR2 FYNNEI. V lost 6 bases to trimming and J lost 7 bases; unmatched junction nucleotides: 12. For the CDR3, the DNA is TGTGCCAGCAGGAGAGGTTCGGCAGGGGGGAATTCACCCCTCCACTTT. Translating gives CASRRGSAGGNSPLHF.

The rearrangement links TRBV20-1 to TRBJ2-1; D is perhaps TRBD1 (6 bases). This CDR3 has 10 residues. V was trimmed by 6 bases and J by 9 bases, leaving 9 bases between them. CDR1 is DFQATT and CDR2 is SNEGSKA in the germline V gene (reference sequence). The CDR3 nucleotides are TGCAGTGCGGGGGCGGCTGAGCAGTTCTTC. Translation: CSAGAAEQFF.

The chain couples TRBV20-1 to TRBJ1-1; D is possibly TRBD1 (6 bases). CDR3 length: 13 amino acids. Germline V gene lookup returns CDR1 DFQATT and CDR2 SNEGSKA (reference sequence). V lost 7 bases, J lost 0 bases, and 12 bases lay in between. CDR3 nucleotide sequence: TGCAGTGGTCAGGGACACATGAACACTGAAGCTTTCTTT. Translation gives CSGQGHMNTEAFF.

This clonotype counts as medium-sized. The junction shows a germline mismatch at one end, possibly a read error. The rearrangement joins TRBV7-7 to TRBJ2-2, with a possible D match to TRBD1 (5 bases). The length of the CDR3 is 16 residues. The germline gives CDR1 SSHAT, CDR2 FNYEAQ (reference sequence). The CDR3 sequence is CASSLRIQGATGELFF. DNA of the CDR3: TGTGCTAGCAGCTTAAGGATACAAGGGGCCACCGGGGAGCTGTTTTTT.

The chain uses TRBV6-1 and TRBJ1-6, with 7 bases that match TRBD1. Trimming took 6 bases from V and 8 from J; bases not matched to a gene: 10. The CDR3 covers 15 residues. The germline gives CDR1 MNHNS, CDR2 SASEGT. CDR3 protein: CASRERQGRDSPLHF. In nucleotides, the CDR3 is TGTGCCAGCAGGGAAAGACAGGGTCGTGATTCACCCCTCCACTTT.

Only a few counts were recorded for this clonotype. This chain links TRBV27 with TRBJ1-2, with 10 bases lining up with TRBD1. V lost 5 bases, J lost 8 bases, and 11 bases stayed unmatched. Germline V CDR1 and CDR2: MNHEY, SMNVEV (reference sequence). The CDR3 is 15 residues long. CDR3: CASSTGTGERKGYTF. In DNA form, the CDR3 reads TGTGCCAGCAGTACCGGGACAGGGGAACGGAAAGGCTACACCTTC.